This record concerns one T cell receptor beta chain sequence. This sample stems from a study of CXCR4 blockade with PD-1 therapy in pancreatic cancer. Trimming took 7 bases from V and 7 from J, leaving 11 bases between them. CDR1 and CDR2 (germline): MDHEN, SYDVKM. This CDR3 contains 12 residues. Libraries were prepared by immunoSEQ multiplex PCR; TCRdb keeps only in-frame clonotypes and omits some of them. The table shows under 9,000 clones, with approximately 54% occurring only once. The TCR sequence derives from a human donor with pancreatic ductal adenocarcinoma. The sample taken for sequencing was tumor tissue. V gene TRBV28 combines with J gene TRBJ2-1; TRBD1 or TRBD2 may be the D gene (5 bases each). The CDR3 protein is CASIGDPNEQFF. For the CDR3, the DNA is TGTGCCAGCATCGGGGACCCGAATGAGCAGTTCTTC.